This T cell receptor (beta chain) was identified in a study of cytomegalovirus exposure and HLA in healthy donors. Study-wide points: Evidence from a later analysis indicated that most CMV-associated TCR beta chains looked HLA-restricted. In vitro testing confirmed a few CMV-associated chains as specific for CMV antigens.

With respect to this clone: Its specificity is not known.

The germline CDR1 and CDR2 sequences are SGHRS and YFSETQ. The CDR3 covers 18 residues. The V and J ends lost 4 bases and 0 bases, in that order; junction bases with no gene match: 9. The study ran its PCR with 60 Vbeta and 13 Jbeta primers. Some clones are missing from TCRdb's copy, which holds only in-frame ones; the method was immunoSEQ multiplex PCR. The repertoire shows under 200,000 clones; the top ten hold less than 6.5%. The sequence derives from a man under 40 in good health and CMV-seronegative. What was sequenced was PBMCs. This chain uses TRBV5-1 with TRBJ2-2, with 10 bases that match TRBD2. CDR3 bases: TGCGCCAGCAGCCTCCGGGGTAGCGGGGGGCCGAACACCGGGGAGCTGTTTTTT. It encodes CASSLRGSGGPNTGELFF.